Listed below are T cell receptor beta chains from one sample, sequenced in a study of T cell responses to AZD1222 COVID-19 vaccine. The data were produced by immunoSEQ multiplex PCR, yet TCRdb's version contains in-frame clones alone and is incomplete. The table includes under 150,000 clones, 90% to 95% detected once. Sequenced material: peripheral blood, taken on day 0 of AZD1222 vaccination. These receptors originate from an adult in good health. CDR3s include the opening cysteine and the closing phenylalanine or tryptophan. Fields, in order: clone size, D gene, J gene, V gene, CDR3 DNA, CDR3 protein. D genes are given only for firm matches. Some rows have no size entry. The others give once, few or many, or a class for an expanded clone.

abundance: -; d_gene: TRBD1; j_gene: TRBJ2-7; v_gene: TRBV5-1; CDR3nt: TGCGCCAGCAGCTTGACTACAGGGGATCCCTACGAGCAGTACTTC; CDR3aa: CASSLTTGDPYEQYF
abundance: -; d_gene: TRBD2; j_gene: TRBJ2-3; v_gene: TRBV7-9; CDR3nt: TGTGCCAGCAGCCCCCACCTAGCGGGAGGGAGCACAGATACGCAGTATTTT; CDR3aa: CASSPHLAGGSTDTQYF
abundance: once; d_gene: -; j_gene: TRBJ2-3; v_gene: TRBV28; CDR3nt: TGTGCCAGCAATGAGGGGACAACAGATACGCAGTATTTT; CDR3aa: CASNEGTTDTQYF
abundance: -; d_gene: TRBD1; j_gene: TRBJ1-6; v_gene: TRBV27; CDR3nt: TGTGCCAGCAGTCCGGGGACAGGGACCAACTCACCCCTCCACTTT; CDR3aa: CASSPGTGTNSPLHF
abundance: -; d_gene: -; j_gene: TRBJ2-1; v_gene: TRBV6-1; CDR3nt: TGTGCCAGCAGTGATAACGTGCAGTTCTTC; CDR3aa: CASSDNVQFF
abundance: -; d_gene: -; j_gene: TRBJ2-3; v_gene: TRBV2; CDR3nt: TGTGCCAGCAGGGGGAGCGGGTACACAGATACGCAGTATTTT; CDR3aa: CASRGSGYTDTQYF
abundance: -; d_gene: -; j_gene: TRBJ2-7; v_gene: TRBV28; CDR3nt: TGTGCCAGCAGTCCGCTAGATCCAGGGAGCTACGAGCAGTACTTC; CDR3aa: CASSPLDPGSYEQYF
abundance: -; d_gene: -; j_gene: TRBJ1-3; v_gene: TRBV5-6; CDR3nt: TGTGCCAGCAGCTTTACCCCGGGTAGGGTTGGAAACACCATATATTTT; CDR3aa: CASSFTPGRVGNTIYF
abundance: -; d_gene: -; j_gene: TRBJ2-7; v_gene: TRBV19; CDR3nt: TGTGCCAGTAGTATAGGGTCCGGTGGGGCCTACGAGCAGTACTTC; CDR3aa: CASSIGSGGAYEQYF
abundance: -; d_gene: -; j_gene: TRBJ1-5; v_gene: TRBV27; CDR3nt: TGTGCCAGCAGTCGGCAGGCACCCATTTCTTTTTCTATGGGTCAGCCCCAGCATTTT; CDR3aa: CASSRQAPISFSMGQPQHF
abundance: -; d_gene: TRBD2; j_gene: TRBJ2-1; v_gene: TRBV29-1; CDR3nt: TGCAGCGCCCGAGGGGGCTGGACTAGCGGGAGAAGTGAGCAGTTCTTC; CDR3aa: CSARGGWTSGRSEQFF
abundance: -; d_gene: TRBD2; j_gene: TRBJ2-7; v_gene: TRBV28; CDR3nt: TGTGCCAGCAGTTCCCCCTTTCTAGCGGGCACCTACGAGCAGTACTTC; CDR3aa: CASSSPFLAGTYEQYF
abundance: -; d_gene: -; j_gene: TRBJ2-5; v_gene: TRBV10-3; CDR3nt: TGTGCCATCAGTTTTACAGGGTCCCTTGAGACCCAGTACTTC; CDR3aa: CAISFTGSLETQYF
abundance: -; d_gene: TRBD1; j_gene: TRBJ1-4; v_gene: TRBV5-6; CDR3nt: TGTGCCAGCAGCCCTGGGACAGGGTGGAATGAAAAACTGTTTTTT; CDR3aa: CASSPGTGWNEKLFF
abundance: -; d_gene: -; j_gene: TRBJ1-1; v_gene: TRBV28; CDR3nt: TGTGCCAGCAGTCCCCGGGGGCTTTTGACTGAAGCTTTCTTT; CDR3aa: CASSPRGLLTEAFF
abundance: -; d_gene: TRBD2; j_gene: TRBJ2-2; v_gene: TRBV5-1; CDR3nt: TGCGCCAGCAGCTTGACGGGAGGCGGGGACACCGGGGAGCTGTTTTTT; CDR3aa: CASSLTGGGDTGELFF
abundance: -; d_gene: TRBD2; j_gene: TRBJ2-3; v_gene: TRBV7-7; CDR3nt: TGTGCTAGCAGCTTTAGCGGGATGGGAGATACGCAGTATTTT; CDR3aa: CASSFSGMGDTQYF
abundance: -; d_gene: -; j_gene: TRBJ1-1; v_gene: TRBV19; CDR3nt: TGTGCCAGTAGTATAGGTATTGGAGGGAACACTGAAGCTTTCTTT; CDR3aa: CASSIGIGGNTEAFF
abundance: -; d_gene: -; j_gene: TRBJ1-2; v_gene: TRBV6-1; CDR3nt: TGTGCCAGCAGTGACATTACAGAGATCACCTATGGCTACACCTTC; CDR3aa: CASSDITEITYGYTF
abundance: -; d_gene: TRBD1; j_gene: TRBJ1-4; v_gene: TRBV4-1; CDR3nt: TGCGCCAGCAGCATTTCCGGGACAGCTAATGAAAAACTGTTTTTT; CDR3aa: CASSISGTANEKLFF
abundance: -; d_gene: TRBD1; j_gene: TRBJ1-1; v_gene: TRBV5-1; CDR3nt: TGCGCCAGCGCCCTTCAGACAGGGGAATCTGGGGCTTTCTTT; CDR3aa: CASALQTGESGAFF
abundance: many; d_gene: -; j_gene: TRBJ1-6; v_gene: TRBV23-1; CDR3nt: TGCGCCAGCAGTCAATGTGGTACAGGTGGTAATTCACCCCTCCACTTT; CDR3aa: CASSQCGTGGNSPLHF
abundance: -; d_gene: -; j_gene: TRBJ2-7; v_gene: TRBV4-2; CDR3nt: TGTGCCAGCAGCCAAGAAGGAGCGAACTACGAGCAGTACTTC; CDR3aa: CASSQEGANYEQYF
abundance: -; d_gene: TRBD2; j_gene: TRBJ2-7; v_gene: TRBV11-2; CDR3nt: TGTGCCAGCAGCCTTGGGCTAGCGGGAGGTACCGGCTCCTACGAGCAGTACTTC; CDR3aa: CASSLGLAGGTGSYEQYF
abundance: -; d_gene: -; j_gene: TRBJ2-3; v_gene: TRBV28; CDR3nt: TGTGCCAGCAGTTCTCCTGGAGGCGCACCTAGCACAGATACGCAGTATTTT; CDR3aa: CASSSPGGAPSTDTQYF
abundance: -; d_gene: TRBD1; j_gene: TRBJ2-7; v_gene: TRBV6-1; CDR3nt: TGTGCCAGCAGTGAGACAGGGAGCTACGAGCAGTACTTC; CDR3aa: CASSETGSYEQYF
abundance: -; d_gene: -; j_gene: TRBJ1-5; v_gene: TRBV4-2; CDR3nt: TGTGCCAGCAGCCAAGATGGAGGCAGGAACGATCAGCCCCAGCATTTT; CDR3aa: CASSQDGGRNDQPQHF
abundance: -; d_gene: -; j_gene: TRBJ2-7; v_gene: TRBV6-5; CDR3nt: TGTGCCAGCAGTTCAAATCCAGGGAGTCTACACTACGAGCAGTACTTC; CDR3aa: CASSSNPGSLHYEQYF
abundance: -; d_gene: -; j_gene: TRBJ1-3; v_gene: TRBV5-1; CDR3nt: TGCGCCAGCAGCCGGGACCGTTCCTCTGGAAACACCATATATTTT; CDR3aa: CASSRDRSSGNTIYF
abundance: -; d_gene: -; j_gene: TRBJ1-4; v_gene: TRBV5-6; CDR3nt: TGTGCCAGCAGCTTGGCTGGGGCAGGGGAAAAACTGTTTTTT; CDR3aa: CASSLAGAGEKLFF
abundance: few; d_gene: -; j_gene: TRBJ1-5; v_gene: TRBV19; CDR3nt: TGTGCCAGTAGTATTTTCCGGGGGGATCAGCCCCAGCATTTT; CDR3aa: CASSIFRGDQPQHF
abundance: -; d_gene: TRBD2; j_gene: TRBJ2-1; v_gene: TRBV2; CDR3nt: TGTGCCAGCAGTGGACTGGCGGGAGTCAATGAGCAGTTCTTC; CDR3aa: CASSGLAGVNEQFF